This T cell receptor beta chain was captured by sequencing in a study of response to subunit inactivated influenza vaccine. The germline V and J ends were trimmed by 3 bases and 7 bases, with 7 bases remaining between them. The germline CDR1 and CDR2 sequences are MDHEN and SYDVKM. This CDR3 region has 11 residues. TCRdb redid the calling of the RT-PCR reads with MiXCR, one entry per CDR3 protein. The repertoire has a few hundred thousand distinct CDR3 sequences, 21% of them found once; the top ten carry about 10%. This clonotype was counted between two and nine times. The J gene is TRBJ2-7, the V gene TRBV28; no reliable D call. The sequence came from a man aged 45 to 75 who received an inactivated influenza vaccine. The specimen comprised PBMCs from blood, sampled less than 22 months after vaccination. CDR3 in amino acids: CASSFWFEQYF. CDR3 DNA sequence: TGTGCCAGCAGTTTTTGGTTTGAGCAGTACTTC.